The source of this T cell receptor beta chain is a study of human T cells and chemical hapten exposure. As for the study in general: TCR yields per sample varied, mainly owing to small pooled library volume differences. Whole-study results and caveats: Against controls, expanded TCRs gave rise to significantly more large CDR3 similarity clusters.

Time point: patch test 2, 6 weeks after DPC sensitization. The treatment is: therapeutic diphenylcyclopropenone sensitization with weekly scalp DPC. Researchers extracted total RNA from unfractionated whole blood. Individual cDNA molecules had unique molecular identifiers attached to them by the library. TCRdb ran MiXCR on the RACE reads and lists one entry per CDR3 protein. The table includes about 69,000 distinct CDR3 sequences, around a tenth detected once. Turning to this clonotype: Its antigen is unidentified.

V was clipped by 6 bases and J by 7 bases, with 21 bases between them. The CDR3 is 15 residues long. Sample: whole blood, taken in connection with sensitization to the hapten diphenylcyclopropenone (DPC). This clonotype was obtained from a woman in her forties or fifties with alopecia areata. Some clones in this sample may be carry-over from other donors' samples. The chain couples TRBV12-3 or TRBV12-4 to TRBJ1-2, with D perhaps TRBD1 (5 bases). The CDR3 spells CASSAGSGWVGGYTF. CDR3 nucleotide sequence: TGTGCCAGCAGCGCTGGGTCAGGGTGGGTAGGTGGCTACACCTTC.